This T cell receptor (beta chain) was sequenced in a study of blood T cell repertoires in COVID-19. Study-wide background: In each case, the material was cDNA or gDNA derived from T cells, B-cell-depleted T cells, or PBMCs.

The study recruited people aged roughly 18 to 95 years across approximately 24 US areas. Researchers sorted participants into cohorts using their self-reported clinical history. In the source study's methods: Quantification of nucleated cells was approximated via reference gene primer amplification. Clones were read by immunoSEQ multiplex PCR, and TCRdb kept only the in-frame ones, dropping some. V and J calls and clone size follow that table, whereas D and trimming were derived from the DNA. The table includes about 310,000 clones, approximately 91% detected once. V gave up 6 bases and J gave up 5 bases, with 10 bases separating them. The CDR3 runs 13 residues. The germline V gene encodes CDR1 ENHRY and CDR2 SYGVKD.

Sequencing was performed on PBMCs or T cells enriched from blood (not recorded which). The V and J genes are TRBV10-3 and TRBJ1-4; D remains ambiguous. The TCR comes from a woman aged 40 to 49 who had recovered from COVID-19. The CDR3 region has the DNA TGTGCCATCAGCCTATCCGGGAATGAAAAACTGTTTTTT. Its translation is CAISLSGNEKLFF.